These 2 T cell receptor beta chains originate from one sample sequenced in a study of PD-1 blockade in mismatch repair-deficient tumors. Data came from immunoSEQ multiplex PCR; TCRdb stores just in-frame clones and leaves some out. The data contain roughly 80,000 clones, roughly 80% of them singletons. Sequences were derived from peripheral blood, sampled 12 weeks after starting pembrolizumab. Source of these receptors: an adult with mismatch repair-deficient cancer.

Comments on this clone: A read error may produce the germline difference seen at one junction end. This chain joins TRBV7-9 and TRBJ1-2; D is perhaps TRBD1 (5 bases). Per germline, CDR1 SEHNR and CDR2 FQNEAQ (reference sequence). The CDR3 has 12 residues. CDR3 residues: CANSPEGYRYTF. For the CDR3, the DNA is TGTGCCAACAGCCCAGAGGGGTATCGCTACACCTTC.

The rearrangement links TRBV5-6 to TRBJ2-2; tentative D call: TRBD2 (6 bases). Trimming removed 2 bases at V and 6 bases at J, with 20 bases between. The CDR3 length is 17 residues. CDR1 and CDR2 from the germline V gene are SGHDT and YYEEEE. CDR3 bases: TGTGCCAGCAGCTTAGGAACCCCTAGCTGGGGGGCCGGGGAGCTGTTTTTT. This sequence encodes CASSLGTPSWGAGELFF.